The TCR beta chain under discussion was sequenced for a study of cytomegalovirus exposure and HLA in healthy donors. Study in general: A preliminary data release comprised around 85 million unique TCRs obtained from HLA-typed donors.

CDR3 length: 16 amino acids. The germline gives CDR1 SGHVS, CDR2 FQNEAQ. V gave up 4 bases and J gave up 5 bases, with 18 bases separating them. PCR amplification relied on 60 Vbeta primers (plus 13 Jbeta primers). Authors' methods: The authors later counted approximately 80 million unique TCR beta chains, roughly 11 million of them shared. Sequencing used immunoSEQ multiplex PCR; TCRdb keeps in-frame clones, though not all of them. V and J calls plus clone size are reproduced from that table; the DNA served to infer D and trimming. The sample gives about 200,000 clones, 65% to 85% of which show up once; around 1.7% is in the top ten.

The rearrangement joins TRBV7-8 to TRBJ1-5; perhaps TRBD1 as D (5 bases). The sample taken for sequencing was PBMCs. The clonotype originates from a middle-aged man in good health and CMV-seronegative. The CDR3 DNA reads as TGTGCCAGCAGCTCGAGAGGATCAGGGTCGGATCAGCCCCAGCATTTT. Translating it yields CASSSRGSGSDQPQHF.